Listed below are T cell receptor beta chains from one sample, sequenced in a study of early T cells in non-severe SARS-CoV-2 infection. From the 5' RACE reads, TCRdb called clonotypes with MiXCR, one entry per CDR3 protein. The sample lists under 60,000 distinct CDR3 sequences, less than 11% occurring once. Input material: whole blood. These receptors came from an adult who was a healthcare worker with PCR-confirmed SARS-CoV-2 infection or an uninfected control (not recorded which). The CDR3 runs from the conserved cysteine through the conserved F or W. The order of the fields is CDR3 protein, CDR3 DNA, clone size, J gene, D gene, V gene. D genes are given only for firm matches. Rows may omit the clone size; those that give it use once, few, many or a size class.

CASSFGFSRVAEQYF TGTGCCAGCAGCTTTGGGTTTTCAAGAGTGGCCGAGCAGTACTTC once TRBJ2-7 NA TRBV5-5
CSVGAGVSYEQYF TGCAGCGTTGGGGCAGGTGTCTCCTACGAGCAGTACTTC NA TRBJ2-7 NA TRBV29-1
CASSGQGESLFF TGTGCCAGCAGTGGACAGGGGGAGAGTTTGTTCTTC few TRBJ2-1 TRBD1 TRBV2
CASSQGQGFTEAFF TGTGCCAGCAGCCAAGGGCAGGGATTCACTGAAGCTTTCTTT NA TRBJ1-1 NA TRBV3-1
CAIRVSGDTQYF TGTGCCATCAGAGTTAGTGGGGATACGCAGTATTTT few TRBJ2-3 NA TRBV10-3
CASSETVDRSTEAFF TGTGCCAGCAGTGAAACGGTTGACAGATCCACTGAAGCTTTCTTT many TRBJ1-1 NA TRBV2
CASSLGGGPPDEKLFF TGCGCCAGCAGCTTGGGCGGCGGCCCCCCGGATGAAAAACTGTTTTTT NA TRBJ1-4 NA TRBV5-1
CASSQDGKVTDTQYF TGTGCCAGCAGCCAAGATGGAAAGGTCACAGATACGCAGTATTTT few TRBJ2-3 NA TRBV4-2
CSAAGGSGANVLTF TGCAGCGCTGCGGGGGGCTCTGGGGCCAACGTCCTGACTTTC once TRBJ2-6 TRBD2 TRBV29-1
CASSFRQTAYGYTF TGTGCCAGCAGCTTTAGACAAACAGCCTATGGCTACACCTTC many TRBJ1-2 NA TRBV5-8
CASSVGQVNEQFF TGTGCCAGCAGCGTAGGGCAGGTGAATGAGCAGTTCTTC many TRBJ2-1 NA TRBV9
CASSRDSPHQPQHF TGCGCCAGCAGCCGGGACAGTCCACATCAGCCCCAGCATTTT NA TRBJ1-5 TRBD1 TRBV5-1
CASSRVWTQYF TGTGCCAGCAGTAGGGTGTGGACCCAGTACTTC few TRBJ2-5 NA TRBV6-2/TRBV6-3
CASSPEGKRNEKLFF TGTGCCAGCAGCCCAGAGGGGAAACGAAATGAAAAACTGTTTTTT few TRBJ1-4 NA TRBV11-2
CASSPRTSSYNEQFF TGTGCCAGCAGCCCTCGGACTAGCTCCTACAATGAGCAGTTCTTC NA TRBJ2-1 TRBD2 TRBV7-2
CASSPNGETQYF TGTGCCAGCAGCCCAAACGGGGAGACCCAGTACTTC many TRBJ2-5 NA TRBV4-2
CASSPGQGGLDSPLHF TGCGCCAGCAGCCCAGGACAGGGGGGATTGGATTCACCCCTCCACTTT many TRBJ1-6 TRBD1 TRBV5-1
CSARDRGLAINEQFF TGCAGTGCTAGAGATCGAGGACTAGCGATAAATGAGCAGTTCTTC NA TRBJ2-1 TRBD2 TRBV20-1
CASSPTGASNQPQHF TGTGCCAGCTCACCGACAGGGGCTAGCAATCAGCCCCAGCATTTT NA TRBJ1-5 TRBD1 TRBV18
CASSLGTAAYEQYF TGTGCCAGCAGCCTTGGGACGGCCGCCTACGAGCAGTACTTC NA TRBJ2-7 NA TRBV3-1
CASSLVRIPSRPPGELFF TGTGCCAGCAGCTTAGTCAGGATCCCTAGTCGTCCTCCCGGGGAGCTGTTTTTT few TRBJ2-2 NA TRBV11-2
CASSLEWGQNYGYTF TGCGCCAGCAGCTTGGAATGGGGACAGAACTATGGCTACACCTTC many TRBJ1-2 TRBD1 TRBV5-1
CSVDRTDTQYF TGCAGCGTTGACCGCACAGATACGCAGTATTTT few TRBJ2-3 NA TRBV29-1
CASGSRVNEQFF TGTGCCAGTGGATCCCGGGTTAATGAGCAGTTCTTC few TRBJ2-1 NA TRBV19
CASRDRDRVQFF TGTGCCAGCAGGGACCGGGACAGGGTACAGTTCTTC few TRBJ2-1 TRBD1 TRBV2
CASSVEGTGSDTQYF TGTGCCAGCAGCGTAGAGGGGACAGGGTCAGATACGCAGTATTTT many TRBJ2-3 TRBD1 TRBV9
CASILTAMGYTF TGTGCCAGCATCCTGACAGCTATGGGCTACACCTTC many TRBJ1-2 NA TRBV2
CASRKRQGDTEAFF TGTGCCAGCAGGAAGAGACAGGGGGACACTGAAGCTTTCTTT NA TRBJ1-1 TRBD1 TRBV12-3/TRBV12-4
CASSAGTAKNSPLHF TGTGCCAGCAGTGCCGGGACAGCAAAAAATTCACCCCTCCACTTT many TRBJ1-6 TRBD1 TRBV6-2/TRBV6-3
CASRNRVTGELFF TGTGCCAGCAGAAACAGGGTAACCGGGGAGCTGTTTTTT few TRBJ2-2 NA TRBV6-5
CSAPRSSSSYNEQFF TGCAGTGCCCCGAGGAGCAGCAGCTCCTACAATGAGCAGTTCTTC many TRBJ2-1 NA TRBV20-1
CSVDTRQETQYF TGCAGCGTTGATACACGCCAAGAGACCCAGTACTTC few TRBJ2-5 NA TRBV29-1
CASTEGGRNEQFF TGTGCCAGTACGGAGGGGGGCCGGAATGAGCAGTTCTTC NA TRBJ2-1 NA TRBV19